This TCR beta chain comes out of a study of CD4+ T cells in melanoma. The CDR3 extends over 16 amino acids. V was cut by 3 bases and J by 0 bases, with 13 bases left in between. Per the germline V gene, CDR1 is SGHRS and CDR2 is YFSETQ. The sample holds a few counts of this clone. The table came from immunoSEQ multiplex PCR; TCRdb's copy has only in-frame clones and leaves some out. Of about 9,200 clones detected, about 70% appear once; the ten largest clones hold roughly 9.6%. This receptor was obtained from a human donor with melanoma. Sequenced: cells from a culture (not recorded whether cultured in vitro). J is TRBJ2-1 and V is TRBV5-1; D may be TRBD2 (6 bases). The CDR3 here is CASSSFDGSSYNEQFF. CDR3 nucleotide sequence: TGCGCCAGCAGCTCCTTTGACGGGAGCTCCTACAATGAGCAGTTCTTC.